This T cell receptor beta chain was recorded in a study of blood T cell repertoires in COVID-19. Germline-derived CDR1 and CDR2 are SSHAT and FNYEAQ (reference sequence). This CDR3 region has 15 residues. Comments on this clone: At one of its ends the junction is not consistent with the germline gene, which may arise from a read error.

Assay: immunoSEQ multiplex PCR; the TCRdb copy retains only in-frame clones and omits some. Of approximately 200,000 clones detected, roughly 81% appear once; the ten largest clones hold roughly 12%. J is TRBJ2-2 and V is TRBV7-7; D is possibly TRBD2 (5 bases). The origin of this receptor is a woman of 80 years or more with COVID-19, enrolled during active disease. The sample comprised peripheral blood. DNA of the CDR3: TGTGCTAGCAGCTTAGGAGCGGTCGGCACCGGGGAGCTGTTTTTT. Protein product: CASSLGAVGTGELFF.